This TCR beta chain is from a study of cytomegalovirus exposure and HLA in healthy donors. V gave up 0 bases and J gave up 4 bases, with 8 bases separating them. The length of the CDR3 is 13 residues. In germline, CDR1 is SGHNT, CDR2 YYREEE (reference sequence). The PCR was carried out with 60 Vbeta primers and 13 Jbeta primers. Repertoires were generated with immunoSEQ multiplex PCR, while TCRdb's copy carries only in-frame clones and drops some. The table lists approximately 200,000 clones, 79% of them singletons. A note on this clone: The antigen remains unidentified.

Study observations and caveats: When presence/absence was analysed, sequencing depth was taken to be roughly uniform across donors. Listed as cytomegalovirus-associated were approximately 160 TCR beta chains. TCR beta V segments were, for the most part, productive about 87% or about 30% of the time in an earlier analysis. A few V segments could not be told apart, such as TRBV6-2 and TRBV6-3, and were left out.

The sample taken for sequencing was PBMCs. The source is a girl aged 10 to 17 in good health and CMV-seropositive. The chain links TRBV5-4 to TRBJ2-7; D uncertain. The CDR3 region has the DNA TGTGCCAGCAGCTTGGGACTGACTTACGAGCAGTACTTC. Translating it yields CASSLGLTYEQYF.